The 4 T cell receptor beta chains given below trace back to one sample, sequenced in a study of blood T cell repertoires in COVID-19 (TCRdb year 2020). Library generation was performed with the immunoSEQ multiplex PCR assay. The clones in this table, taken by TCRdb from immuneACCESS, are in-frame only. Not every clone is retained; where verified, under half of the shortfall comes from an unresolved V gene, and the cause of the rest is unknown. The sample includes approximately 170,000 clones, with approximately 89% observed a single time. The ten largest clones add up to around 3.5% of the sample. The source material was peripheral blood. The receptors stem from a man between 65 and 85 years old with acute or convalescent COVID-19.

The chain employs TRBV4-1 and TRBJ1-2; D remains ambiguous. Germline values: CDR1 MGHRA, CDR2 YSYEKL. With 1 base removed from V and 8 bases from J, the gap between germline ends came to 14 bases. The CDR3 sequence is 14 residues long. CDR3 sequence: CASSQGRNGEGYTF. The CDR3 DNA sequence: TGCGCCAGCAGCCAAGGCAGGAACGGGGAAGGCTACACCTTC.

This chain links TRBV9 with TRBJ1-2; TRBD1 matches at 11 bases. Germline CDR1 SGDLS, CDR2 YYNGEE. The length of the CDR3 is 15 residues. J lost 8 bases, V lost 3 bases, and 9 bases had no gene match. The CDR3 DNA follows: TGTGCCAGCAGCGCATCCGGACAGGGGGCTGAAGGCTACACCTTC. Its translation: CASSASGQGAEGYTF.

Here the CDR3 reads CAISDPDRVAGELFF. Here the CDR3 DNA reads TGTGCCATCAGTGATCCAGACAGGGTAGCCGGGGAGCTGTTTTTT. The chain combines TRBV10-3 with TRBJ2-2; 7 bases match TRBD1. Losses at the gene ends were 3 bases for V and 6 bases for J; bases not matched to a gene: 7. Germline assignment: CDR1 ENHRY and CDR2 SYGVKD. This CDR3 spans 15 amino acids.

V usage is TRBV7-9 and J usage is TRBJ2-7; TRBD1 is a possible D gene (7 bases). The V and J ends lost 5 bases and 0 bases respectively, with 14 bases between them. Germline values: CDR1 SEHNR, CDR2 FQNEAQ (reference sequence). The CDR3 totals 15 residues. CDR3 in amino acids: CASSTRGDVSYEQYF. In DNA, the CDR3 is TGTGCCAGCAGCACCAGGGGGGACGTCTCCTACGAGCAGTACTTC.